This T cell receptor beta chain was recovered during a study of vaccination effects on CD4 cells after COVID-19. Study in general: Post-vaccine sample collection fell at a median of 72 days after the second dose. Study-level points and caveats: New vaccine-induced clones made up most post-vaccine spike-reactive clones in convalescents.

CDR3 size: 14 residues. Germline CDR1 SNHLY, CDR2 FYNNEI. The germline V and J ends were trimmed by 6 bases and 0 bases, with 10 bases remaining between them. About this clone: Its antigen is currently unknown.

Clones were sequenced by immunoSEQ multiplex PCR, and TCRdb holds only the in-frame ones, with some missing. Here the sample spans about 15,000 clones, under 85% being singletons. Expansion of antigen-specific CD4+ T cells with viral peptide pools was carried out by the ViraFEST assay before sequencing. Having been cultured for under twelve days, the cells underwent CD4+ T cell isolation. The person's infection with SARS-CoV-2, confirmed by PCR, took place between March and December 2020. Participants were vaccinated with two doses of either the BNT162b2 or mRNA-1273 vaccine. Roughly 2.1 million PBMC were seeded per well and grown in the presence of approximately 9.5 IU/ml IL-2 and around 11 ug/ml peptides. A half-medium replacement with IL-2 medium was carried out on days 3 and 7.

The specimen comprised CD4+ T cells from PBMCs cultured with SARS-CoV-2 spike peptides, sampled after COVID-19 vaccination. The rearrangement uses TRBV2 and TRBJ2-3, with a weak D call TRBD1 (5 bases). This sequence originates from a human donor who had a prior SARS-CoV-2 infection. The CDR3 spells CASRRTQSTDTQYF. CDR3 nucleotide sequence: TGTGCCAGCAGAAGGACACAGAGCACAGATACGCAGTATTTT.